What follows are 26 T cell receptor beta chains derived from one specimen sequenced in a study of T cell responses to AZD1222 COVID-19 vaccine. The method was immunoSEQ multiplex PCR; TCRdb's version includes in-frame clones alone and lacks a portion of them. This sample has 90,000 to 150,000 clones; about nine tenths occur once, and the top ten carry approximately 2.6%. The sequenced sample was peripheral blood, obtained 28 days after the second AZD1222 dose. The receptor set was obtained from an adult who received the AZD1222 COVID-19 vaccine.

The chain joins TRBV4-3 to TRBJ2-7, with a weak D call TRBD1 (5 bases). CDR1 is LGHNA and CDR2 is YSLEER in the germline V gene. The CDR3 is 14 amino acids. Trimming left V 4 bases short and J 1 base short, with 11 bases between. The CDR3 spells CASSLRVGSYEQYF. CDR3 nucleotide sequence: TGCGCCAGCAGCCTCAGGGTAGGGTCCTACGAGCAGTACTTC.

The rearrangement uses TRBV28 and TRBJ1-5; D not certain. The ends were cut back, 3 bases at V and 3 bases at J, with 3 bases in the middle. This CDR3 comprises 12 residues. CDR1 is MDHEN, CDR2 SYDVKM, per germline. Written as DNA, the CDR3 is TGTGCCAGCAGTTTGCCCAATCAGCCCCAGCATTTT. It yields the protein CASSLPNQPQHF.

The gene calls are TRBV30 and TRBJ2-3; no firm D call. Trimming shortened V by 4 bases and J by 6 bases, and 8 bases separated the two germline ends. The CDR3 spans 11 residues. Germline values: CDR1 GTSNPN, CDR2 SVGIG (reference sequence). CDR3 loop: CAWMVGDTQYF. Written as DNA, the CDR3 is TGTGCCTGGATGGTCGGGGATACGCAGTATTTT.

This sequence joins TRBV6-6 and TRBJ1-3, with a weak D call TRBD1 (6 bases). This CDR3 is 14 amino acids long. V dropped 6 bases and J dropped 1 base, with 10 bases sitting between them. Germline V CDR1 and CDR2: MNHNY, SVGAGI (reference sequence). DNA for the CDR3: TGTGCCAGCAGAACACAGGGATCTGGAAACACCATATATTTT. Translation: CASRTQGSGNTIYF.

The CDR3 DNA is TGTGCCAGCAGTGAAAGGGGACAGGTCGGAAACACCATATATTTT. It specifies CASSERGQVGNTIYF. J is TRBJ1-3 and V is TRBV2; TRBD1 matches at 8 bases. The CDR3 loop spans 15 amino acids. Germline V gives CDR1 SNHLY, CDR2 FYNNEI. V lost 2 bases to trimming and J lost 4 bases; unmatched junction nucleotides: 4.

The chain has TRBV5-6 and TRBJ1-5; D uncertain. Trimming pared 0 bases from V and 4 bases from J, leaving 5 bases between. The CDR3 runs 13 residues. CDR1 is SGHDT and CDR2 is YYEEEE in the germline V gene. The CDR3 protein is CASSLGLNQPQHF. As DNA, the CDR3 is TGTGCCAGCAGCTTGGGTCTTAATCAGCCCCAGCATTTT.

The chain carries TRBV7-6 and TRBJ2-2; 9 bases match TRBD1. The junction had 9 bases not matched to a gene; V was cut back by 0 bases and J by 4 bases. This CDR3 is 18 amino acids long. The germline gives CDR1 SGHVS, CDR2 FNYEAQ. DNA for the CDR3: TGTGCCAGCAGCTTAGCCCCAGCGGGACAGGGTTTCACCGGGGAGCTGTTTTTT. Protein product: CASSLAPAGQGFTGELFF.

The J gene is TRBJ1-2, the V gene TRBV2, with D maybe TRBD1 (5 bases). The CDR3 has 14 amino acids. Germline CDR1 is SNHLY and CDR2 is FYNNEI. The ends were cut back, 6 bases at V and 0 bases at J, with 11 bases in the middle. The CDR3 spells CASRGLIANYGYTF. The CDR3 coding sequence is TGTGCCAGCAGGGGACTGATCGCTAACTATGGCTACACCTTC. Full variable domain (remainder filled in from reference TRBV2 and TRBJ1-2): EPEVTQTPSHQVTQMGQEVILRCVPISNHLYFYWYRQILGQKVEFLVSFYNNEISEKSEIFDDQFSVERPDGSNFTLKIRSTKLEDSAMYFCASRGLIANYGYTFGSGTRLTVV.

The rearrangement joins TRBV19 to TRBJ2-3; the match to TRBD1 covers 8 bases. CDR3 size: 13 residues. CDR1 and CDR2 from the germline V gene are LNHDA and SQIVND (reference sequence). Trimming took 7 bases from V and 4 from J; bases not matched to a gene: 4. CDR3: CASTVQGADTQYF. Written as DNA, the CDR3 is TGTGCCAGTACCGTACAGGGGGCAGATACGCAGTATTTT.

V gene TRBV2 combines with J gene TRBJ1-2; D is perhaps TRBD1 (5 bases). This CDR3 is 12 amino acids long. V was clipped by 10 bases and J by 4 bases, with 13 bases between them. The germline CDR1 and CDR2 sequences are SNHLY and FYNNEI. DNA of the CDR3: TGTGCCAACGGGAGGGGCTTCTATGGCTACACCTTC. Translating gives CANGRGFYGYTF.

The V and J genes are TRBV2 and TRBJ1-5; D perhaps matches TRBD1 (5 bases). The CDR3 length is 17 residues. Trimming took off 4 bases at V and 1 base at J, with 17 bases between the two ends. The germline CDR1 and CDR2 sequences are SNHLY and FYNNEI. CDR3 sequence: CASSGPSGYRSNQPQHF. The CDR3 DNA reads TGTGCCAGCAGTGGGCCATCAGGGTATAGGAGCAATCAGCCCCAGCATTTT.

The V call is TRBV11-2, the J call TRBJ1-3; D ambiguous. Germline V gene lookup returns CDR1 SGHAT and CDR2 FQNNGV. V was shortened by 3 bases and J by 5 bases, with 5 bases between the two germline ends. The CDR3 is made up of 12 amino acids. CDR3 nucleotide sequence: TGTGCCAGCAGCTTCTCGAGAAACACCATATATTTT. Protein product: CASSFSRNTIYF. The full variable domain, completed using reference TRBV11-2 and TRBJ1-3, is EAGVAQSPRYKIIEKRQSVAFWCNPISGHATLYWYQQILGQGPKLLIQFQNNGVVDDSQLPKDRFSAERLKGVDSTLKIQPAKLEDSAVYLCASSFSRNTIYFGEGSWLTVV.

The chain uses TRBV7-3 and TRBJ2-1; the match to TRBD2 covers 7 bases. Germline V gene sequence: CDR1 SGHTA, CDR2 FQGTGA. V shed 5 bases, J shed 0 bases, and the junction held 7 bases outside the gene matches. The CDR3 sequence is 16 residues long. The CDR3 DNA reads as TGTGCCAGCAGCATGGGACTACCCAGCTCCTACAATGAGCAGTTCTTC. Its translation is CASSMGLPSSYNEQFF.

The genes are TRBV19 and TRBJ2-7, with 8 nucleotides matching TRBD1. V gave up 2 bases and J gave up 3 bases; unmatched junction bases: 6. CDR3 length equals 15 residues. Germline CDR1 LNHDA, CDR2 SQIVND (reference sequence). The CDR3 spells CASSISAGGVYEQYF. DNA for the CDR3: TGTGCCAGTAGTATAAGTGCAGGGGGCGTCTACGAGCAGTACTTC.

This sequence joins TRBV7-2 and TRBJ2-1, with 9 nucleotides matching TRBD1. Germline CDR1 is SGHTA and CDR2 is FQGNSA. The CDR3 is 16 residues long. The V gene end was trimmed by 0 bases and the J gene end by 4 bases; junction bases not matched to a gene: 4. The CDR3: CASSLAHRGLYNEQFF. In DNA form, the CDR3 reads TGTGCCAGCAGCTTAGCGCACAGGGGGCTTTACAATGAGCAGTTCTTC.

This clone showed up just once. J is TRBJ1-6 and V is TRBV18; no definite D call. CDR1 and CDR2 from the germline V gene are KGHSH and LQKENI. The CDR3 sequence is 16 residues long. V was trimmed by 1 base and J by 6 bases, leaving 13 bases between them. CDR3 bases: TGTGCCAGCTCACCACTGTCAGAGTTCGCTAATTCACCCCTCCACTTT. Its protein product is CASSPLSEFANSPLHF.

V gene TRBV11-2 combines with J gene TRBJ2-2; D unresolved. Between the trimmed V and J ends, which lost 5 bases and 6 bases, there was a span of 13 bases. The CDR3 is 14 residues long. Germline CDR1 is SGHAT and CDR2 is FQNNGV. The DNA for the CDR3 is TGTGCCAGCAGCCCCCTGGCCGGTTCCGGGGAGCTGTTTTTT. Its translation: CASSPLAGSGELFF.

The chain joins TRBV5-8 to TRBJ1-2; D may be TRBD1 (6 bases). V dropped 2 bases and J dropped 7 bases, with 12 bases sitting between them. The CDR3 loop spans 13 amino acids. Germline CDR1 reads SGHTS; CDR2 reads YDEGEE. The CDR3 spells CASSLRQVSGYTF. The CDR3 nucleotides read TGTGCCAGCAGCTTACGACAGGTGTCTGGCTACACCTTC.

CDR3 protein: CASSTDRGLSNEQYF. The CDR3 region has the DNA TGTGCCAGCAGCACAGACAGGGGGCTAAGTAACGAGCAGTACTTC. The rearrangement uses TRBV7-9 and TRBJ2-7; 10 positions match TRBD1. This CDR3 has 15 amino acids. CDR1 and CDR2 (germline): SEHNR, FQNEAQ (reference sequence). The junction had 9 bases not matched to a gene; V was cut back by 5 bases and J by 5 bases.

As regards this clone: Other DNA sequences in the same sample also yield this CDR3. The chain couples TRBV19 to TRBJ1-5; D gene unclear. Germline lookup yields CDR1 LNHDA and CDR2 SQIVND (reference sequence). Trimming removed 2 bases at V and 1 base at J, with 0 bases between. The CDR3 is made up of 12 amino acids. The CDR3 DNA follows: TGTGCCAGTAGTATAAGCAATCAGCCCCAGCATTTT. This translates into CASSISNQPQHF.

This sequence joins TRBV11-3 and TRBJ1-1; D is unresolved. The CDR3 contains 12 residues. V was shortened by 5 bases and J by 6 bases, with 10 bases between the two germline ends. Germline V CDR1 and CDR2: SGHNT, YENEEA. CDR3 protein: CASSREGSEAFF. The CDR3 coding sequence is TGTGCCAGCAGCCGGGAGGGTTCTGAAGCTTTCTTT.

The chain has TRBV6-5 and TRBJ2-3, with D maybe TRBD1 (6 bases). Germline V gene lookup returns CDR1 MNHEY and CDR2 SVGAGI. The CDR3 extends over 15 amino acids. With 6 bases removed from V and 4 bases from J, the gap between germline ends came to 17 bases. CDR3 sequence: CASRDGTGFPDTQYF. The CDR3 nucleotides read TGTGCCAGCAGGGACGGTACAGGGTTCCCAGATACGCAGTATTTT.

The CDR3 coding sequence is TGCAGCGTTGGGACAGGGACAAACTATGGCTACACCTTC. It is translated as CSVGTGTNYGYTF. The chain has TRBV29-1 and TRBJ1-2; 8 nucleotides align to TRBD1. V was clipped by 4 bases and J by 2 bases; unmatched bases: 3. Germline CDR1 reads SQVTM; CDR2 reads ANQGSEA. There are 13 residues in the CDR3. The complete variable domain, with remaining parts taken from reference TRBV29-1 and TRBJ1-2, reads SAVISQKPSRDICQRGTSLTIQCQVDSQVTMMFWYRQQPGQSLTLIATANQGSEATYESGFVIDKFPISRPNLTFSTLTVSNMSPEDSSIYLCSVGTGTNYGYTFGSGTRLTVV.

The chain recombines TRBV29-1 with TRBJ1-1, with TRBD1 matching 7 bases. CDR3 length: 14 residues. Losses at the gene ends were 3 bases for V and 4 bases for J; bases not matched to a gene: 8. Looked up from germline, CDR1 is SQVTM and CDR2 is ANQGSEA. The CDR3 DNA sequence: TGCAGCGTTGATGATAGGGGGCGGGGCACTGAAGCTTTCTTT. Translated, it gives CSVDDRGRGTEAFF.

The chain combines TRBV7-9 with TRBJ1-4; 9 bases are a match to TRBD1. J gave up 4 bases and V 7 bases, and 4 bases lay outside the gene matches. CDR3 length: 14 amino acids. Germline V lookup: CDR1 SEHNR, CDR2 FQNEAQ (reference sequence). The CDR3 nucleotides read TGTGCCAGCAACGACAGGGGGTTTAATGAAAAACTGTTTTTT. This gives the protein CASNDRGFNEKLFF.

V is TRBV15 and J is TRBJ1-3, with TRBD1 identical over 7 bases. The V and J ends lost 1 base and 0 bases, in that order; junction bases with no gene match: 21. Germline CDR1 and CDR2: LNHNV and YYDKDF (reference sequence). CDR3 size: 22 residues. CDR3: CATSRGHNYRETGSSSGNTIYF. For the CDR3, the DNA is TGTGCCACCAGCAGAGGTCACAACTATAGAGAGACAGGGTCAAGCTCTGGAAACACCATATATTTT.